The 4 T cell receptor beta chains presented below share a single source sample, sequenced in a study of cytomegalovirus exposure and HLA in healthy donors. The PCR was carried out with 60 Vbeta primers and 13 Jbeta primers. Method: immunoSEQ multiplex PCR; TCRdb's copy keeps in-frame clones and lacks some. Among roughly 52,000 clones listed, 55% to 65% were seen once. Sequenced: PBMCs. The receptors stem from a human donor in good health.

The chain joins TRBV14 to TRBJ1-6, with D perhaps TRBD1 (5 bases). There are 14 residues in the CDR3. Trimming removed 4 bases from V and 6 bases from J, with 10 bases in between. Germline loops: CDR1 SGHDN, CDR2 FVKESK. The CDR3 DNA follows: TGTGCCAGCAGCCGGGGGGTTCTTAATTCACCCCTCCACTTT. Translation: CASSRGVLNSPLHF.

This chain joins TRBV30 and TRBJ2-3; tentatively, D is TRBD2 (7 bases). Trimming took 3 bases from V and 11 from J, leaving 24 bases between them. This CDR3 contains 15 residues. CDR1 GTSNPN and CDR2 SVGIG come from the germline V gene (reference sequence). The CDR3 coding sequence is TGTGCCTGGAGATTCAGTCGCGGGGGCTCCCGAGGGCAGTATTTT. It is translated as CAWRFSRGGSRGQYF.

The chain has TRBV4-3 and TRBJ1-5; D might be TRBD1 (5 bases). This CDR3 has 15 amino acids. The ends were cut back, 3 bases at V and 3 bases at J, with 12 bases in the middle. The germline V gene has CDR1 LGHNA and CDR2 YSLEER. The CDR3 region has the DNA TGCGCCAGCAGCCAGGTACAGGAGCCCAATCAGCCCCAGCATTTT. It translates to CASSQVQEPNQPQHF.

The chain has TRBV29-1 and TRBJ1-2; D perhaps matches TRBD1 (5 bases). The germline CDR1 and CDR2 sequences are SQVTM and ANQGSEA. Trimming pared 4 bases from V and 5 bases from J, leaving 11 bases between. This CDR3 spans 12 amino acids. The CDR3 nucleotides are TGCAGCGTTGCCGACAGCAGTTATGGCTACACCTTC. Translation: CSVADSSYGYTF.